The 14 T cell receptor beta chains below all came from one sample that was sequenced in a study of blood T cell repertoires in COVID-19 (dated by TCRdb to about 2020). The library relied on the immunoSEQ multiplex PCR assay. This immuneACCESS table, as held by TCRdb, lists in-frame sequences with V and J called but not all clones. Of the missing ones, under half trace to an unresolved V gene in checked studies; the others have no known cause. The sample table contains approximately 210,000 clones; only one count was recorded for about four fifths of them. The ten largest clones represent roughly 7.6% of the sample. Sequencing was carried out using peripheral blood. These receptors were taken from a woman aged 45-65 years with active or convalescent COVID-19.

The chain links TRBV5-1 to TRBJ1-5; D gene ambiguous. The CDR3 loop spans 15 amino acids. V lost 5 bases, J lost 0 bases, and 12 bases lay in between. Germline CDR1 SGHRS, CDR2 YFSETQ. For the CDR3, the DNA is TGCGCCAGCAGTCAGGAGGGAAATAGCAATCAGCCCCAGCATTTT. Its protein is CASSQEGNSNQPQHF.

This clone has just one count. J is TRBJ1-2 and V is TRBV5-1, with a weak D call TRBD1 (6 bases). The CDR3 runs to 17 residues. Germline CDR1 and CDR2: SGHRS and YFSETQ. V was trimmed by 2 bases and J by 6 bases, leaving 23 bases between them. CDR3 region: CASSFQGTPSEGDGYTF. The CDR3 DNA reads TGCGCCAGCAGCTTCCAGGGGACCCCGTCGGAAGGTGATGGCTACACCTTC.

Here the CDR3 reads CSVTGGTYNEQFF. DNA of the CDR3: TGCAGCGTTACGGGCGGGACCTACAATGAGCAGTTCTTC. The V and J genes are TRBV29-1 and TRBJ2-1; D possibly corresponds to TRBD2 (6 bases). The CDR3 spans 13 residues. V was cut by 5 bases and J by 2 bases, with 10 bases left in between. The germline V gene encodes CDR1 SQVTM and CDR2 ANQGSEA.

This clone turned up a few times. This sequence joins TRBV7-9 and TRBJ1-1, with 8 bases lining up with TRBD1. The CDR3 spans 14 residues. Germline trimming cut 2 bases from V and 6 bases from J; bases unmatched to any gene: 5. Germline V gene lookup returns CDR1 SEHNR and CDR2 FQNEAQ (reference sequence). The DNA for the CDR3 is TGTGCCAGCAGCTTACAGGGGGCAAACCCTGAAGCTTTCTTT. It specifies CASSLQGANPEAFF.

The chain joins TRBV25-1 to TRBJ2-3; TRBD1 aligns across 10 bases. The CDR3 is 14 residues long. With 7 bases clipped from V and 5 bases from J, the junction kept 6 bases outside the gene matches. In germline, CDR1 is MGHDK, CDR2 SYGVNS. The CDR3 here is CASKRQGAGDTQYF. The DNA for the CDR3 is TGTGCCAGCAAGAGACAGGGGGCTGGAGATACGCAGTATTTT.

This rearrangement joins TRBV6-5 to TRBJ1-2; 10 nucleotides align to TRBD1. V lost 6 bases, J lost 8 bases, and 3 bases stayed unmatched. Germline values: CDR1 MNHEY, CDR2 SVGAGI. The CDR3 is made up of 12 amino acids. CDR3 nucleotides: TGTGCCAGCAGAGGGACAGGGGACGGCTACACCTTC. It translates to CASRGTGDGYTF.

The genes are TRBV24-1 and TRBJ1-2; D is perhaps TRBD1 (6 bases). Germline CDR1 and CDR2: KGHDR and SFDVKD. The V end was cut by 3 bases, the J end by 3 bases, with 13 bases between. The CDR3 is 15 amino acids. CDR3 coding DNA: TGTGCCACCAGTGATACGCACAGGGATTACTATGGCTACACCTTC. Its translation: CATSDTHRDYYGYTF.

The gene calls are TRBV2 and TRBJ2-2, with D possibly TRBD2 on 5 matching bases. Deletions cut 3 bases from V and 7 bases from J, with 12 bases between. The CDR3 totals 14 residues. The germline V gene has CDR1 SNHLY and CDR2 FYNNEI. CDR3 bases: TGTGCCAGCAGTGAGGTGGGAGTGGTCGGGGAGCTGTTTTTT. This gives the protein CASSEVGVVGELFF.

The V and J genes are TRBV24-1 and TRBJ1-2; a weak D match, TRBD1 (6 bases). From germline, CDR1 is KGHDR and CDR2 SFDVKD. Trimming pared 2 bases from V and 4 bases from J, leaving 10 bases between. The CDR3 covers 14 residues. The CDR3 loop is CATSDSRGAYGYTF. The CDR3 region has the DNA TGTGCCACCAGTGATTCCCGGGGGGCCTATGGCTACACCTTC.

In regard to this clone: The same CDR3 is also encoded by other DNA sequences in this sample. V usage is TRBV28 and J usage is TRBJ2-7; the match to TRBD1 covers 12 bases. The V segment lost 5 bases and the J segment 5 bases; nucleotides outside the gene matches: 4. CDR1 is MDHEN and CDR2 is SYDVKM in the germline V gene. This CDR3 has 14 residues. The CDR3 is CASSPGTGGNEQYV. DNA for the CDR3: TGTGCCAGCAGTCCAGGGACAGGGGGCAACGAGCAGTACGTC.

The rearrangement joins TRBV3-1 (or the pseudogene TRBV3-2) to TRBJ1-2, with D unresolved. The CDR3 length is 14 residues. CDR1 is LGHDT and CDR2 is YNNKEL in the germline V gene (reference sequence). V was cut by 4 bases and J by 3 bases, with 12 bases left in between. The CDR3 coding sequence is TGTGCCAGCAGCCGACTCGGAGCGGACTATGGCTACACCTTC. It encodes CASSRLGADYGYTF.

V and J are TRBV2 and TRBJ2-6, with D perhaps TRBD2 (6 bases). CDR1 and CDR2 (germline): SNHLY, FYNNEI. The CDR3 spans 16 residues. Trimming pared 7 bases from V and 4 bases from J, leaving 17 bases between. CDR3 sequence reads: CASMGGEGPGANVLTF. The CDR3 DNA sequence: TGTGCCAGCATGGGCGGGGAAGGGCCCGGGGCCAACGTCCTGACTTTC.

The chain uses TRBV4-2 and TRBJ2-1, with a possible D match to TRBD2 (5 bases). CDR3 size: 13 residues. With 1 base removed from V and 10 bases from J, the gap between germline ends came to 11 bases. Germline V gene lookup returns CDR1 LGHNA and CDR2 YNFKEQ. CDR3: CASSQGPAEEQFF. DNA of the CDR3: TGTGCCAGCAGCCAAGGGCCAGCGGAGGAGCAGTTCTTC.

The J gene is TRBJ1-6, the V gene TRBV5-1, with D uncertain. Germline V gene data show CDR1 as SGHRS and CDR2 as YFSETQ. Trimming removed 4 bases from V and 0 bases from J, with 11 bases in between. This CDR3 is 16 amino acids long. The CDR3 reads CASSQTSSSYNSPLHF. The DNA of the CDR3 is TGCGCCAGCAGCCAGACATCTTCCTCCTATAATTCACCCCTCCACTTT.